This TCR beta chain was observed in a study of a mutant IDH1 vaccine in newly diagnosed glioma. At the level of the study: Vaccines began 4-6 weeks after radiotherapy alone, or with temozolomide cycles. The study's findings and limits: Most patients, approximately 93%, showed vaccine-induced immune responses. Seemingly, top peripheral T cell clonotype changes bore no relation to pseudoprogression.

Clones were read by immunoSEQ multiplex PCR, and TCRdb kept only the in-frame ones, dropping some. The table lists around 100,000 clones, roughly 88% of them singletons. About this clone: As yet, its antigen is unknown.

Germline values: CDR1 MNHNY, CDR2 SVGAGI (reference sequence). The CDR3 runs to 14 residues. The ends were cut back, 2 bases at V and 1 base at J, with 8 bases in the middle. The time point: week 11, during vaccination. Mutant IDH1 20-mer peptide, at 300 ug, made up each vaccine dose, with topical imiquimod. New WHO grade 3 or 4 IDH1-mutant, ATRX-lost astrocytomas were present in all donors. This chain uses TRBV6-6 with TRBJ1-1; D perhaps matches TRBD1 (6 bases). This TCR was sampled from a woman between 45 and 65 years old with glioma. Sequenced here: PBMCs, sampled from a glioma patient whose treatment included an IDH1 peptide vaccine. The CDR3 coding sequence is TGTGCCAGCAGTTACCAGACAGGGAACACTGAAGCTTTCTTT. Translating it yields CASSYQTGNTEAFF.